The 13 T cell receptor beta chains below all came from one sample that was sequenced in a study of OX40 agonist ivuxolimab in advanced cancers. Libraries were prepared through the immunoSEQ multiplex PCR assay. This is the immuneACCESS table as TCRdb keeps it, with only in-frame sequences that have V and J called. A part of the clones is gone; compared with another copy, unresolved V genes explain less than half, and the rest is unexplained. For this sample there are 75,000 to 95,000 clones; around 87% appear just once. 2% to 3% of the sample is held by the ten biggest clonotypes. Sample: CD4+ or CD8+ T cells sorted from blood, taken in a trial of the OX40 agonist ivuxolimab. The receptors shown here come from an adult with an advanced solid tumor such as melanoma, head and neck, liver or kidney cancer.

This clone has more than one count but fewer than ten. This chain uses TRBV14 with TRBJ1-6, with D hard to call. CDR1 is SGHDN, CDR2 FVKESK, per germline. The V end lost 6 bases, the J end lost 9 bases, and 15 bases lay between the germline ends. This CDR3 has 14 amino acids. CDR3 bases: TGTGCCAGCAGGGCGGGGATGAATGGTTCACCCCTCCACTTT. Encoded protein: CASRAGMNGSPLHF.

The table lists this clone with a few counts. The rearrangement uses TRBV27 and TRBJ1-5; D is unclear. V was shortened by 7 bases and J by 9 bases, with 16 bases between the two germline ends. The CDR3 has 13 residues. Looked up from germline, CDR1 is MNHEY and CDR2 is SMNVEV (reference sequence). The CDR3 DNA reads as TGTGCCAGCAAATTGGACTGGGAAGGGCCCCAGCATTTT. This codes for CASKLDWEGPQHF.

CDR3 sequence (DNA): TGTGCCAGTTCTGACAGCTCAACTAATGAAAAACTGTTTTTT. Its translation: CASSDSSTNEKLFF. This chain joins TRBV28 and TRBJ1-4; weak D call: TRBD1 (5 bases). The length of the CDR3 is 14 residues. Germline loops: CDR1 MDHEN, CDR2 SYDVKM. V lost 9 bases, J lost 0 bases, and 11 bases lay in between.

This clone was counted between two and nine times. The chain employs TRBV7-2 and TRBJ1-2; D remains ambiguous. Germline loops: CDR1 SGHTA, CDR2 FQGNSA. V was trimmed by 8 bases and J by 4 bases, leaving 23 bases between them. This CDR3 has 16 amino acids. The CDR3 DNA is TGTGCCAGCTCGTTCGGCCCTACAGTTTCCCGCTATGGCTACACCTTC. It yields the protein CASSFGPTVSRYGYTF.

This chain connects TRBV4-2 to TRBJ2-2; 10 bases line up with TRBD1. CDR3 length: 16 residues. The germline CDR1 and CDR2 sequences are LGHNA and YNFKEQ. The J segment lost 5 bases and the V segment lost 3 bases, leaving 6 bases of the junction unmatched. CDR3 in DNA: TGTGCCAGCAGCCAGGGTGGACAGGGGGGGACCGGGGAGCTGTTTTTT. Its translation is CASSQGGQGGTGELFF.

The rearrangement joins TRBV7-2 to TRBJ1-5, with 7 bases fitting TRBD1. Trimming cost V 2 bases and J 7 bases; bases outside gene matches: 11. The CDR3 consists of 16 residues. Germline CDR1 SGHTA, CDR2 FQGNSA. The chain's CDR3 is CASSLTFGTVRQPQHF. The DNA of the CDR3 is TGTGCCAGCAGCTTAACCTTCGGGACAGTCAGGCAGCCCCAGCATTTT.

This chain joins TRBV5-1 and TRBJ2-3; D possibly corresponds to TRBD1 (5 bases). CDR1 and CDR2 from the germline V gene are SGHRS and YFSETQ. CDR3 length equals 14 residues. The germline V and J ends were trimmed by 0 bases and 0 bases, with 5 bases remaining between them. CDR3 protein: CASSLEGSTDTQYF. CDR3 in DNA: TGCGCCAGCAGCTTGGAGGGGAGCACAGATACGCAGTATTTT.

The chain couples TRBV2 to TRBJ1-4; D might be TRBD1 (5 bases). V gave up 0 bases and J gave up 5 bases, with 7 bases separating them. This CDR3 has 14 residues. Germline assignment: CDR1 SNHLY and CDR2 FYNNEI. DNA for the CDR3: TGTGCCAGCAGTGAAGCGGGACGGAATGAAAAACTGTTTTTT. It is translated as CASSEAGRNEKLFF.

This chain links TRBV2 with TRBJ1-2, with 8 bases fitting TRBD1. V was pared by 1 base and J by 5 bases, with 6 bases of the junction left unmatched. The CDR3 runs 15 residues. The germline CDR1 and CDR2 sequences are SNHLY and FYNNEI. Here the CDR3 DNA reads TGTGCCAGCAGTGAAGGCTCGACAGGGGTGTATGGCTACACCTTC. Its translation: CASSEGSTGVYGYTF.

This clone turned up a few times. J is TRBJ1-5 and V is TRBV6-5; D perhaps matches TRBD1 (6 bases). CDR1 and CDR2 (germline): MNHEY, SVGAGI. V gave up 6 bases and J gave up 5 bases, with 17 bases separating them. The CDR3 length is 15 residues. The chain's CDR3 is CASSQNNRVDQPQHF. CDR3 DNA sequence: TGTGCCAGCAGCCAGAATAACAGGGTAGATCAGCCCCAGCATTTT.

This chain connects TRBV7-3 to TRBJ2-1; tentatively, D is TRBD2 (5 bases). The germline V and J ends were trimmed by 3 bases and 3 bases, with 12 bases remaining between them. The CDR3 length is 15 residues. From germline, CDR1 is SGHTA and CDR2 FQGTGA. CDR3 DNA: TGTGCCAGCAGCTTCTCGGCCGGGGACTACAATGAGCAGTTCTTC. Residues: CASSFSAGDYNEQFF.

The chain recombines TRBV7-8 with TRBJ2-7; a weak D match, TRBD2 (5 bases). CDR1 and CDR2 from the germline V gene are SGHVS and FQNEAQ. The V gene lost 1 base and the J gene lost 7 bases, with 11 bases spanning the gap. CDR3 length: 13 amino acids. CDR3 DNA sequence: TGTGCCAGCAGCTTAGACCCGGGGTGGGAGCAGTACTTC. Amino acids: CASSLDPGWEQYF.

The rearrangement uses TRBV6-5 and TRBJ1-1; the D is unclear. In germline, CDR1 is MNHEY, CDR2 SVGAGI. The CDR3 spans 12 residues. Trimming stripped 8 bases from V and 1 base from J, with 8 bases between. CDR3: CASFKANTEAFF. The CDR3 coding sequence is TGTGCCAGCTTTAAGGCGAACACTGAAGCTTTCTTT.